Here is one T cell receptor (beta chain) with its context. This sample is drawn from a study of blood T cell repertoires in COVID-19. For the study at large: Sites in the United States, Italy and Spain provided acute and convalescent COVID-19 samples. T cells, B-cell-depleted T cells, or PBMCs provided the cDNA or gDNA that served as material.

In the original workflow: Reference gene primer amplification yielded estimated nucleated cell counts. This table comes from immunoSEQ multiplex PCR, and its TCRdb copy is limited to in-frame clones, with some not included. From that table come the V and J calls and clone size; the DNA was used to work out D and trimming. This table has about 190,000 clones, about three quarters appearing once. Germline-derived CDR1 and CDR2 are MNHEY and SVGAGI. CDR3 size: 13 residues. V lost 6 bases to trimming and J lost 4 bases, with 10 bases between them. The chain carries TRBV6-5 and TRBJ1-5; D remains unclear. The specimen was peripheral blood. This TCR was sampled from an elderly woman with active or convalescent COVID-19. The CDR3 loop is CASRLGENQPQHF. The CDR3 DNA reads as TGTGCCAGCAGACTTGGGGAGAATCAGCCCCAGCATTTT.